Here is one T cell receptor (beta chain) with its context. The antigen it recognizes is unknown. Base-call qualities are not available, and no considerably larger clone is one nucleotide away. TCRbeta CDR3 regions were amplified from genomic DNA by means of the immunoSEQ Assay, a bias-controlled multiplex PCR. As for the authors' bioinformatics: Nucleated cell counts per sample were estimated from amplification of reference gene primers within the assay. To quantify the absolute abundance of each unique TCRbeta CDR3 rearrangement, sequence reads were collapsed and filtered. Productive Simpson clonality was computed per sample as the square root of Simpson's diversity index over productive rearrangements. This is the immuneACCESS table as TCRdb keeps it, with only in-frame sequences that have V and J called. A part of the clones is gone; compared with another copy, unresolved V genes explain less than half, and the rest is unexplained. For V, J and clone size, that table is used; D and trimming come from the DNA. Here the sample has about 200,000 clones; 70% to 85% occur a single time. The ten largest clones take up 9.7% of the sample.

Whole blood was collected in K2EDTA tubes by collaborating institutions according to the institutions' own protocols. For TCRbeta analysis, collaborators shipped samples in one of three forms: frozen whole blood, isolated PBMCs, or DNA extracted from either of those sample types. This record comes from a study of blood T cell repertoires in COVID-19 (dated by TCRdb to between 2020 and 2021). General notes on the study: Collaborator samples came from the United States, Italy and Spain and covered acute and convalescent phases of COVID-19. Deeply sampled blood TCRbeta repertoires from subjects exposed to, actively infected with, or recovered from COVID-19 were included in the dataset. Where available, HLA class I and class II types were obtained from metadata supplied by the sample provider rather than from assay-based typing. Sample metadata almost always included a de-identified subject ID, COVID-19 status, age in years and sex. The repertoires were made available in a free public database intended to serve as a resource for research on the immune response to SARS-CoV-2. The samples were drawn from two sources: the first 160 participants of the ongoing ImmuneRACE study, and some 1,300 subjects contributed by 6 global collaborators. The material from the prospective study consisted of cDNA or gDNA derived from T cells, B-cell-depleted T cells, or PBMCs. The investigation overall reported the following: The amount of clinical and demographic metadata varied by source and participant and was provided uncurated.

The CDR3 sequence holds 16 residues, the cysteine and phenylalanine included. CDR3 DNA only is kept here, 48 bases in frame from base 1. After removal of 0 bases from V and 2 bases from J, the junction retains 3 bases not matched to a gene. CDR1 and CDR2 are drawn from the germline V gene: SGDLS, YYNGEE. The chain uses TRBV9 and TRBJ2-2, and 8 bases in between align with TRBD2. The source material was peripheral blood. The origin of this receptor is a man over 45 with active or convalescent COVID-19. The nucleotide sequence is TGTGCCAGCAGCGTAGCGGGAGGGCCAAACACCGGGGAGCTGTTTTTT. Protein translation: CASSVAGGPNTGELFF.